This T cell receptor beta chain emerged from a study of blood T cell repertoires in COVID-19. In the study overall: Samples representing acute and convalescent COVID-19 were sourced from the United States, Italy and Spain. T cells, B-cell-depleted T cells, or PBMCs provided the cDNA or gDNA that served as material.

This CDR3 contains 16 residues. Germline assignment: CDR1 LNHNV and CDR2 YYDKDF (reference sequence). V lost 9 bases, J lost 3 bases, and 12 bases stayed unmatched. Here immunoSEQ multiplex PCR was the method, and the copy in TCRdb shows in-frame clones only, minus some. The sample has about 300,000 clones; about four fifths are singletons. The V call is TRBV15, the J call TRBJ2-2, with 8 bases lining up with TRBD1. The sequenced material came from peripheral blood. The source is a human donor with COVID-19, enrolled during active disease. The donor label of this sample is uncertain. CDR3 nucleotides: TGTGCCACTAAAACAGGGGGTTCTACGGACACCGGGGAGCTGTTTTTT. As protein: CATKTGGSTDTGELFF.